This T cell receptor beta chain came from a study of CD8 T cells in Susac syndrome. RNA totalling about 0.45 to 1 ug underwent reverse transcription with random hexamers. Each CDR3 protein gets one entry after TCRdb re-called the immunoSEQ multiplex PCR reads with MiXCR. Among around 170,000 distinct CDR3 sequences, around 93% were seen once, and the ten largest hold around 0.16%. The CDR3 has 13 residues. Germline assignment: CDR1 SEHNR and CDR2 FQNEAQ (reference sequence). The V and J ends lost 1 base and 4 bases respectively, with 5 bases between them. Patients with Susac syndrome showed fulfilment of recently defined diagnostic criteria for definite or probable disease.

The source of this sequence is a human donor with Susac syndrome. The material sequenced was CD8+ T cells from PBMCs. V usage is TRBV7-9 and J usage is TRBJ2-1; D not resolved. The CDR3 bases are TGTGCCAGCAGCTTAGTGGCTTACAATGAGCAGTTCTTC. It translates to CASSLVAYNEQFF.